The T cell receptor (beta chain) under discussion was sequenced for a study of blood T cell repertoires in COVID-19. Study details: Acute and convalescent COVID-19 specimens originated in the United States, Italy and Spain.

The Seattle patients joined while their infection was active and were tracked longitudinally afterward. In the study's own analysis: Reference gene primer amplification in the assay estimated nucleated cell counts. The repertoire was sequenced with immunoSEQ multiplex PCR; TCRdb's copy has only in-frame clones and lacks some. D and trimming were read from the DNA, whereas the V and J calls and clone size are those reported in that table. The sample consists of about 180,000 clones, approximately 80% of them appearing once. The TCR was taken from a woman between 40 and 55 years old with COVID-19, enrolled during active disease. Input material: peripheral blood.

The CDR3 region has the DNA TGTGCCAGCAGCCAAGATTTGAGCCTAGAGCAGTACTTC. It is translated as CASSQDLSLEQYF. V is TRBV14 and J is TRBJ2-7; D gene ambiguous. CDR1 and CDR2 (germline): SGHDN, FVKESK. The CDR3 spans 13 residues. With 0 bases removed from V and 7 bases from J, the gap between germline ends came to 10 bases.